Following are 16 T cell receptor beta chains from one sample sequenced in a study of CD8 T cells in ankylosing spondylitis. Antigens of these TCRs are unknown. Each CDR3 protein is one row after TCRdb ran MiXCR on the 5' RACE reads. The sample holds about 540,000 distinct CDR3 sequences; roughly 13% are singletons and the top ten take approximately 6.2%. Study results and caveats: Ankylosing spondylitis blood appeared to be characterized by a TCR beta motif of 7 to 9 highly homologous variants.

Sequencing was carried out using blood, either unsorted or a sorted T cell fraction (not recorded which). The receptors here all came from a male donor with ankylosing spondylitis.

This clonotype came up a few times. V usage is TRBV20-1 and J usage is TRBJ1-1, with a possible D match to TRBD1 (6 bases). Germline V CDR1 and CDR2: DFQATT, SNEGSKA (reference sequence). CDR3 length: 14 residues. Trimming removed 3 bases at V and 7 bases at J, with 18 bases between. The chain's CDR3 is CSASPPTGQFEAFF. CDR3 nucleotides: TGCAGTGCTAGCCCCCCGACCGGACAGTTTGAAGCTTTCTTT.

There are many counts of this clonotype. The CDR3 protein is CASSLGLAGSYEQYV. CDR3 DNA sequence: TGCGCCAGCAGCTTGGGACTAGCGGGTTCCTACGAGCAGTACGTC. The chain employs TRBV5-1 and TRBJ2-7, with TRBD2 matching over 10 bases. Germline V lookup: CDR1 SGHRS, CDR2 YFSETQ. The CDR3 covers 15 residues. The V gene end was trimmed by 0 bases and the J gene end by 1 base; junction bases not matched to a gene: 1.

This clonotype was detected only a few times. The gene calls are TRBV6-1 and TRBJ1-2, with 7 bases aligning to TRBD1. Germline CDR1 reads MNHNS; CDR2 reads SASEGT. The CDR3 extends over 16 amino acids. The V gene end was trimmed by 5 bases and the J gene end by 0 bases; junction bases not matched to a gene: 9. CDR3 coding DNA: TGTGCCAGCAGTCGATCCCCGGGACAGACTAACTATGGCTACACCTTC. Its translation: CASSRSPGQTNYGYTF.

This clonotype was counted between two and nine times. The chain has TRBV29-1 and TRBJ2-7; no firm D call. Germline CDR1 SQVTM, CDR2 ANQGSEA. The CDR3 is 14 amino acids. V was clipped by 0 bases and J by 7 bases, with 16 bases between them. The CDR3 DNA reads as TGCAGCGTTGAAGACGCCGTGGAGCTGGGGGAGCAGTACTTC. It encodes CSVEDAVELGEQYF.

The rearrangement joins TRBV20-1 to TRBJ2-5; D tentatively reads TRBD1 or TRBD2 (5 bases each). Germline V gene data show CDR1 as DFQATT and CDR2 as SNEGSKA (reference sequence). The CDR3 extends over 13 amino acids. Trimming removed 3 bases from V and 4 bases from J, with 12 bases in between. The CDR3 reads CSASRGERETQYF. The CDR3 bases are TGCAGTGCTAGTCGAGGGGAGAGAGAGACCCAGTACTTC.

This clonotype was counted ten times or more. The chain uses TRBV12-3 or TRBV12-4 and TRBJ2-1; TRBD2 matches at 13 bases. V lost 8 bases, J lost 6 bases, and 7 bases stayed unmatched. The CDR3 length is 15 residues. For the CDR3, the DNA is TGTGCCAGCCTGGGGGGGACTAGCGGGATCAATGAGCAGTTCTTC. Protein: CASLGGTSGINEQFF.

This chain uses TRBV20-1 with TRBJ1-6, with D possibly matching TRBD1 (5 bases). There are 15 residues in the CDR3. The germline V gene has CDR1 DFQATT and CDR2 SNEGSKA (reference sequence). V dropped 3 bases and J dropped 7 bases, with 16 bases sitting between them. The CDR3 DNA reads TGCAGTGCTAGGAGGGACCCTTCGGCGAATTCACCCCTCCACTTT. Amino acids: CSARRDPSANSPLHF.

This clonotype was picked up many times. The CDR3 region is CATSRNREAVETQYF. The CDR3 DNA follows: TGTGCCACCAGCAGAAACAGGGAGGCTGTTGAGACCCAGTACTTC. The V and J genes are TRBV15 and TRBJ2-5; D is tentatively TRBD1 or TRBD2 (6 bases each). Trimming removed 2 bases from V and 5 bases from J, with 15 bases in between. Germline values: CDR1 LNHNV, CDR2 YYDKDF (reference sequence). The CDR3 totals 15 residues.

In the case of this clonotype: Being one base from a much bigger clone, this may be a read error. The chain uses TRBV12-3 or TRBV12-4 and TRBJ2-2; D might be TRBD2 (5 bases). The CDR3 totals 15 residues. In DNA form, the CDR3 reads TGTGCCAGCAGTCTCCGGGAAGCGAACATCGGGGAGCTGTTTTTT. This encodes CASSLREANIGELFF.

The sample holds one count of this clonotype. This chain connects TRBV20-1 to TRBJ2-1; 7 nucleotides align to TRBD2. J gave up 9 bases and V 1 base, and 9 bases lay outside the gene matches. Germline CDR1 reads DFQATT; CDR2 reads SNEGSKA (reference sequence). This CDR3 is built from 14 residues. The CDR3 region is CSARGGWGEGEQFF. CDR3 DNA sequence: TGCAGTGCTAGAGGTGGATGGGGGGAGGGTGAGCAGTTCTTC.

The rearrangement links TRBV3-1 to TRBJ2-2, with TRBD2 matching 9 bases. The CDR3 consists of 17 residues. V gave up 4 bases and J gave up 4 bases; unmatched junction bases: 10. The germline CDR1 and CDR2 sequences are LGHDT and YNNKEL (reference sequence). As DNA, the CDR3 is TGTGCCAGCAGCCGGGACGGTAGCGGGAGTTTCACCGGGGAGCTGTTTTTT. Amino acids: CASSRDGSGSFTGELFF.

V usage is TRBV30 and J usage is TRBJ1-1, with no clear D. V dropped 5 bases and J dropped 0 bases, with 19 bases sitting between them. The CDR3 extends over 16 amino acids. CDR1 and CDR2 (germline): GTSNPN, SVGIG (reference sequence). For the CDR3, the DNA is TGTGCCTGGCATCCCTTTAGTGGGTATATGAACACTGAAGCTTTCTTT. Amino acid sequence: CAWHPFSGYMNTEAFF.

This clonotype turned up a few times. The V call is TRBV6-2 or TRBV6-3, the J call TRBJ2-5, with a tentative D call TRBD2 (6 bases). CDR1 and CDR2 (germline): MNHEY, SVGEGT. The V gene lost 5 bases and the J gene lost 1 base, with 14 bases spanning the gap. The CDR3 sequence is 15 residues long. DNA for the CDR3: TGTGCCAGCAGTGCCCAGCTAGCGATCCAAGAGACCCAGTACTTC. Its protein is CASSAQLAIQETQYF.

This clonotype was seen a handful of times. The genes are TRBV24-1 and TRBJ2-7; TRBD1 is a possible D gene (5 bases). The CDR3 spans 16 residues. The V end was cut by 6 bases, the J end by 2 bases, with 19 bases between. Germline V lookup: CDR1 KGHDR, CDR2 SFDVKD. The CDR3 coding sequence is TGTGCCACCAGTAAAGGGGAAAAGGAGCCCACCTACGAGCAGTACGTC. It translates to CATSKGEKEPTYEQYV.

CDR3 loop: CASSPLRHTDTQYF. DNA of the CDR3: TGTGCCAGCAGCCCTCTACGACACACAGATACGCAGTATTTT. The chain employs TRBV3-1 and TRBJ2-3; no reliable D call. The V gene lost 4 bases and the J gene lost 2 bases, with 10 bases spanning the gap. The CDR3 spans 14 residues. Germline V lookup: CDR1 LGHDT, CDR2 YNNKEL (reference sequence).

The rearrangement uses TRBV10-2 and TRBJ2-1; 11 bases agree with TRBD2. Germline V CDR1 and CDR2: WSHSY, SAAADI. The CDR3 contains 17 residues. The V segment lost 1 base and the J segment 4 bases; nucleotides outside the gene matches: 6. The CDR3 DNA sequence: TGCGCCAGCAGTGAGTTAACTAGCGGGAGACAATACAATGAGCAGTTCTTC. Its protein is CASSELTSGRQYNEQFF.